The 28 T cell receptor beta chains listed next were all sequenced from one sample in a study of Ad26.COV2.S vaccination and SARS-CoV-2 variants. Indicated treatment: around 19 received Ad26.COV2.S at low or high dose, single or two shots; a few received placebo; per-sample allocation not given. Sampling was performed 63 days after the first vaccine or placebo injection. Repertoires were generated with immunoSEQ multiplex PCR, while TCRdb's copy carries only in-frame clones and drops some. This sample yields hundreds of thousands of clones, of which roughly nine tenths are seen a single time; about 1.5% belongs to the top ten. This sample comprised peripheral blood, obtained in a trial of Ad26.COV2.S vaccine versus placebo. Receptor source: a person aged 18-65 years who received the Ad26.COV2.S COVID-19 vaccine or a placebo.

The V call is TRBV30, the J call TRBJ2-5; tentatively, D is TRBD2 (6 bases). Germline V gene lookup returns CDR1 GTSNPN and CDR2 SVGIG (reference sequence). Trimming stripped 2 bases from V and 5 bases from J, with 9 bases between. The CDR3 loop spans 12 amino acids. CDR3: CAWSSGSETQYF. CDR3 in DNA: TGTGCCTGGAGTAGCGGGTCGGAGACCCAGTACTTC.

This clone appeared a single time. This clone may be a read error of a much larger clone one base away. The sample holds other DNA sequences that translate to the same CDR3. The chain combines TRBV6-5 with TRBJ2-7; 10 nucleotides agree with TRBD1. This CDR3 spans 14 amino acids. Trimming removed 5 bases from V and 2 bases from J; junction bases left unmatched: 3. Germline values: CDR1 MNHEY, CDR2 SVGAGI. CDR3 sequence: CASSPGQGAYEQYF. The CDR3 bases are TGTGCCAGCAGTCCCGGACAGGGGGCCTACGAGCAGTACTTC.

This chain links TRBV27 with TRBJ2-7, with TRBD2 identical over 9 bases. The CDR3 sequence is 16 residues long. The V gene end was trimmed by 0 bases and the J gene end by 7 bases; junction bases not matched to a gene: 10. The germline V gene has CDR1 MNHEY and CDR2 SMNVEV (reference sequence). As DNA, the CDR3 is TGTGCCAGCAGTTTATCCCCTAGCGGGGACATCCGAGAGCAGTACTTC. It is translated as CASSLSPSGDIREQYF.

CDR3 region: CASSPPQVNTQYF. The CDR3 region has the DNA TGTGCCAGCAGTCCACCTCAGGTCAATACGCAGTATTTT. This chain uses TRBV12-3 or TRBV12-4 with TRBJ2-3; no clear D. Between the trimmed V and J ends, which lost 5 bases and 7 bases, there was a span of 13 bases. The length of the CDR3 is 13 residues.

This clone was recorded once. The gene calls are TRBV9 and TRBJ1-6, with D tentatively TRBD1 (5 bases). With 3 bases removed from V and 1 base from J, the gap between germline ends came to 14 bases. The CDR3 spans 17 residues. The germline CDR1 and CDR2 sequences are SGDLS and YYNGEE. The CDR3 sequence is CASSGRGSRSYNSPLHF. The CDR3 DNA is TGTGCCAGCAGCGGCCGGGGGAGTAGGTCCTATAATTCACCCCTCCACTTT.

This rearrangement joins TRBV7-9 to TRBJ2-7; 9 nucleotides agree with TRBD1. The V gene's germline CDR1 is SEHNR and CDR2 FQNEAQ (reference sequence). V was pared by 0 bases and J by 0 bases, with 6 bases of the junction left unmatched. This CDR3 region has 17 residues. CDR3 bases: TGTGCCAGCAGCTTAGCGCAGGGACAGGGAAGCTCCTACGAGCAGTACTTC. Amino acids: CASSLAQGQGSSYEQYF.

V gene TRBV19 combines with J gene TRBJ1-5; tentative D call: TRBD1 (5 bases). The CDR3 is made up of 14 amino acids. Trimming stripped 2 bases from V and 2 bases from J, with 7 bases between. Germline V gives CDR1 LNHDA, CDR2 SQIVND (reference sequence). In DNA form, the CDR3 reads TGTGCCAGTAGTATAACCAGGGGCAATCAGCCCCAGCATTTT. Its translation is CASSITRGNQPQHF.

Concerning this clone itself: A read error may account for a junction end that differs from germline. The same CDR3 is also encoded by other DNA sequences in this sample. The chain recombines TRBV12-3 or TRBV12-4 with TRBJ2-5; the match to TRBD2 covers 10 bases. This CDR3 comprises 13 residues. CDR3 nucleotides: TGTGCCAGCAGTCTAGCGGGAGTAGAGACCCAGTACTTC. It translates to CASSLAGVETQYF.

This chain links TRBV6-5 with TRBJ2-2; 8 positions agree with TRBD1. This CDR3 is 15 amino acids long. The J segment lost 1 base and the V segment lost 5 bases, leaving 3 bases of the junction unmatched. Germline V CDR1 and CDR2: MNHEY, SVGAGI. The CDR3 loop reads CASSPGTGNTGELFF. CDR3 nucleotide sequence: TGTGCCAGCAGTCCCGGGACAGGGAACACCGGGGAGCTGTTTTTT.

The CDR3 nucleotides read TGTGCCAGTAGTATAGGGACAGGGGAGCATCAGCCCCAGCATTTT. Encoded protein: CASSIGTGEHQPQHF. The gene calls are TRBV19 and TRBJ1-5; 9 bases match TRBD1. The CDR3 consists of 15 residues. The junction had 3 bases not matched to a gene; V was cut back by 1 base and J by 5 bases. Germline-derived CDR1 and CDR2 are LNHDA and SQIVND (reference sequence).

This clone showed up just a few times. The chain recombines TRBV18 with TRBJ1-6, with D possibly TRBD1 on 5 matching bases. The CDR3 runs to 16 residues. Germline V gene sequence: CDR1 KGHSH, CDR2 LQKENI. Trimming took off 8 bases at V and 7 bases at J, with 21 bases between the two ends. CDR3 protein: CASTTLPGLTNSPLHF. CDR3 in DNA: TGTGCCAGCACGACGTTACCGGGACTCACCAATTCACCCCTCCACTTT.

J is TRBJ1-1 and V is TRBV3-1 (or the pseudogene TRBV3-2), with D perhaps TRBD1 (5 bases). The germline CDR1 and CDR2 sequences are LGHDT and YNNKEL (reference sequence). This CDR3 spans 13 amino acids. V was pared by 5 bases and J by 8 bases, with 15 bases between. Written as DNA, the CDR3 is TGTGCCAGCAGCGCGGACATGTCGAAGGAAGCTTTCTTT. Protein sequence: CASSADMSKEAFF.

This clone came up a few times. The sample holds other DNA sequences that translate to the same CDR3. The chain joins TRBV5-1 to TRBJ1-1; no clear D. The germline CDR1 and CDR2 sequences are SGHRS and YFSETQ. V was pared by 0 bases and J by 0 bases, with 3 bases between. CDR3 length equals 13 residues. This CDR3 reads CASSLGVNTEAFF. The DNA of the CDR3 is TGCGCCAGCAGCTTGGGGGTGAACACTGAAGCTTTCTTT.

This chain joins TRBV5-4 and TRBJ2-5; D is possibly TRBD1 (6 bases). The CDR3 runs 17 residues. The germline V and J ends were trimmed by 2 bases and 4 bases, with 21 bases remaining between them. The germline V gene encodes CDR1 SGHNT and CDR2 YYREEE (reference sequence). The CDR3 DNA sequence: TGTGCCAGCAGCTTCAAAGCTACAGGGCAGGGGAGAGAGACCCAGTACTTC. It yields the protein CASSFKATGQGRETQYF.

The chain joins TRBV6-2 or TRBV6-3 to TRBJ1-1; the D gene is possibly TRBD1 (6 bases). The CDR3 runs 15 residues. Per the germline V gene, CDR1 is MNHEY and CDR2 is SVGEGT. V shed 1 base and J shed 0 bases, with 9 bases lying between them. CDR3 DNA sequence: TGTGCCAGCAGTTACTTCAGGGGCATGAACACTGAAGCTTTCTTT. Its protein is CASSYFRGMNTEAFF.

A word on this clone: The sample has other DNA sequences that encode this CDR3 too. The chain carries TRBV15 and TRBJ2-6, with a weak D call TRBD1 (5 bases). V was shortened by 0 bases and J by 4 bases, with 7 bases between the two germline ends. This CDR3 contains 15 residues. The germline CDR1 and CDR2 sequences are LNHNV and YYDKDF (reference sequence). The CDR3 DNA is TGTGCCACCAGCAGAGACAGGGCCGGGGCCAACGTCCTGACTTTC. This gives the protein CATSRDRAGANVLTF.

On this clone itself: At the DNA level, this CDR3 is encoded by other sequences in the same sample as well. The J gene is TRBJ1-3, the V gene TRBV7-9; D is unresolved. V was clipped by 6 bases and J by 0 bases, with 3 bases between them. Germline V gene lookup returns CDR1 SEHNR and CDR2 FQNEAQ (reference sequence). The CDR3 runs 12 residues. As DNA, the CDR3 is TGTGCCAGCAGTACCTCTGGAAACACCATATATTTT. This encodes CASSTSGNTIYF.

The chain couples TRBV4-1 to TRBJ1-6; TRBD1 matches at 7 bases. Trimming removed 3 bases from V and 7 bases from J; junction bases left unmatched: 0. The CDR3 consists of 13 residues. Germline V gene lookup returns CDR1 MGHRA and CDR2 YSYEKL. The CDR3 coding sequence is TGCGCCAGCAGCCAGACAGGGAATTCACCCCTCCACTTT. It yields the protein CASSQTGNSPLHF.

The chain recombines TRBV7-2 with TRBJ1-5, with D tentatively TRBD1 (5 bases). Germline CDR1 reads SGHTA; CDR2 reads FQGNSA. The germline V and J ends were trimmed by 4 bases and 5 bases, with 12 bases remaining between them. The CDR3 sequence is 14 residues long. DNA for the CDR3: TGTGCCAGCAGCTCCAACCAGGGTTATCAGCCCCAGCATTTT. Translation: CASSSNQGYQPQHF.

The chain joins TRBV27 to TRBJ2-7; D is undetermined. Germline CDR1 MNHEY, CDR2 SMNVEV (reference sequence). The CDR3 spans 14 residues. V was trimmed by 3 bases and J by 2 bases, leaving 11 bases between them. CDR3 protein: CASSFTYRPYEQYF. CDR3 in DNA: TGTGCCAGCAGTTTCACTTACCGCCCCTACGAGCAGTACTTC.

This clone has just one count. The chain couples TRBV4-1 to TRBJ1-6, with TRBD1 as a possible D gene (6 bases). Deletions cut 0 bases from V and 8 bases from J, with 14 bases between. The CDR3 totals 16 residues. Germline values: CDR1 MGHRA, CDR2 YSYEKL. The CDR3 spells CASSQEGKGQYSPLHF. Written as DNA, the CDR3 is TGCGCCAGCAGCCAAGAGGGGAAGGGACAATATTCACCCCTCCACTTT.

This clone was observed a handful of times. The V gene is TRBV23-1, the J gene TRBJ1-1; D gene ambiguous. TRBV23-1 has ORF status, its function being uncertain. V was cut by 5 bases and J by 5 bases, with 6 bases left in between. The CDR3 runs to 11 residues. The CDR3 protein is CASSVETEAFF. The CDR3 nucleotides are TGCGCCAGCAGTGTAGAGACTGAAGCTTTCTTT.

The CDR3 reads CASSLETGSSYEQYF. The CDR3, as DNA: TGTGCCAGCAGCTTAGAGACAGGGTCCTCCTACGAGCAGTACTTC. This rearrangement joins TRBV7-2 to TRBJ2-7, with 7 bases identical to TRBD1. CDR1 SGHTA and CDR2 FQGNSA come from the germline V gene. This CDR3 region has 15 residues. After removal of 1 base from V and 0 bases from J, the junction contained 3 bases not matched to a gene.

This sequence joins TRBV24-1 and TRBJ2-3; TRBD2 aligns across 7 bases. Germline V gene data show CDR1 as KGHDR and CDR2 as SFDVKD. This CDR3 is built from 15 residues. Trimming cost V 5 bases and J 2 bases; bases outside gene matches: 6. CDR3 bases: TGTGCCACCAGTGGACCTAGCGGACCCACAGATACGCAGTATTTT. This translates into CATSGPSGPTDTQYF.

This clone was found once. The chain couples TRBV7-6 to TRBJ2-7; the D call may be TRBD1 or TRBD2 (9 bases each). The CDR3 has 16 amino acids. V was clipped by 5 bases and J by 4 bases, with 21 bases between them. Germline loops: CDR1 SGHVS, CDR2 FNYEAQ. CDR3 protein: CASSRGRGQGPYEQYF. The CDR3 nucleotides are TGTGCCAGCAGCCGCGGGAGGGGACAGGGCCCGTACGAGCAGTACTTC.

This clone has just one count. V gene TRBV24-1 combines with J gene TRBJ2-5; 12 bases match TRBD2. Germline loops: CDR1 KGHDR, CDR2 SFDVKD. The V segment lost 1 base and the J segment 4 bases; nucleotides outside the gene matches: 3. The CDR3 runs 16 residues. The chain's CDR3 is CATSDFLAGGPETQYF. The CDR3 region has the DNA TGTGCCACCAGTGATTTTCTAGCGGGAGGGCCAGAGACCCAGTACTTC.

As to this clone: Its ends do not fully match the called genes, so a read error is possible. The chain links TRBV7-7 to TRBJ2-1; 7 nucleotides agree with TRBD2. CDR1 and CDR2 (germline): SSHAT, FNYEAQ (reference sequence). This CDR3 region has 14 residues. The CDR3: CASSLDRGSGEQFF. The CDR3 bases are TGTGCTAGCAGCTTAGACCGCGGGAGTGGCGAGCAGTTCTTC.

V usage is TRBV6-5 and J usage is TRBJ1-4; TRBD1 agrees at 10 bases. Germline CDR1 is MNHEY and CDR2 is SVGAGI. Trimming at V came to 6 bases and at J to 8 bases, leaving 6 bases not matched to a gene. The CDR3 sequence is 14 residues long. Here the CDR3 reads CASRADRGIEKLFF. The CDR3, as DNA: TGTGCCAGCAGGGCGGACAGGGGGATCGAAAAACTGTTTTTT.